A selection of T cell receptor beta chains follows, all from one sample in a study of T cell responses to AZD1222 COVID-19 vaccine. Measured with immunoSEQ multiplex PCR; TCRdb has only the in-frame clones, and not every one. The table includes about 120,000 clones, about 90% detected once. The material sequenced was peripheral blood, taken on day 0 of AZD1222 vaccination. All receptors derive from an adult in good health. CDR3s include the opening cysteine and the closing phenylalanine or tryptophan. The order of the fields is J gene, D gene, V gene, clone size, CDR3 DNA, CDR3 protein. A D gene is named only where the DNA matches it firmly. Part of the rows lack a size; the others show once, few, many or a class for expanded clones.

j_call: TRBJ1-2; d_call: -; v_call: TRBV10-2; clone_size: -; cdr3_nt: TGCGCCAGCAGCAACCCGGGGGCGGCGCGCTATGGCTACACCTTC; cdr3_aa: CASSNPGAARYGYTF
j_call: TRBJ2-3; d_call: -; v_call: TRBV5-4; clone_size: -; cdr3_nt: TGTGCCAGCAGCTTGGGGACAGCAACAGATACGCAGTATTTT; cdr3_aa: CASSLGTATDTQYF
j_call: TRBJ1-6; d_call: -; v_call: TRBV18; clone_size: -; cdr3_nt: TGTGCCAGCTCACCTTCGCGGCCCAATTCACCCCTCCACTTT; cdr3_aa: CASSPSRPNSPLHF
j_call: TRBJ2-2; d_call: -; v_call: TRBV5-4; clone_size: -; cdr3_nt: TGTGCCAGCAGCTGGGGTCAGGGAAACACCGGGGAGCTGTTTTTT; cdr3_aa: CASSWGQGNTGELFF
j_call: TRBJ2-2; d_call: TRBD2; v_call: TRBV5-1; clone_size: -; cdr3_nt: TGCGCCAGCAGCTTGGTTGGGACTAAGAACACCGGGGAGCTGTTTTTT; cdr3_aa: CASSLVGTKNTGELFF
j_call: TRBJ1-6; d_call: -; v_call: TRBV6-4; clone_size: once; cdr3_nt: TGTGCCAGCAGTGAGGGGGAAGGGTCACCCCTCCACTTT; cdr3_aa: CASSEGEGSPLHF
j_call: TRBJ1-2; d_call: -; v_call: TRBV11-2; clone_size: -; cdr3_nt: TGTGCCAGCAGCCCGACGTCACAGGGCGACTATGGCTACACCTTC; cdr3_aa: CASSPTSQGDYGYTF
j_call: TRBJ1-6; d_call: -; v_call: TRBV2; clone_size: -; cdr3_nt: TGTGCCAGCAGAGGGGCAAATAATTCACCCCTCCACTTT; cdr3_aa: CASRGANNSPLHF
j_call: TRBJ2-1; d_call: TRBD2; v_call: TRBV5-1; clone_size: -; cdr3_nt: TGCGCCAGCGGGGGACTAGCGGGAGCGTTTGAGCAGTTCTTC; cdr3_aa: CASGGLAGAFEQFF
j_call: TRBJ2-3; d_call: -; v_call: TRBV2; clone_size: -; cdr3_nt: TGTGCCACTCGACAGGAAACAGATACGCAGTATTTT; cdr3_aa: CATRQETDTQYF
j_call: TRBJ2-1; d_call: TRBD2; v_call: TRBV7-3; clone_size: -; cdr3_nt: TGTGCCAGCAGCTTAGCGGGAGGGGAGGATGAGCAGTTCTTC; cdr3_aa: CASSLAGGEDEQFF
j_call: TRBJ2-7; d_call: TRBD1; v_call: TRBV4-2; clone_size: -; cdr3_nt: TGTGCCAGCAGCCAAGGGGACAGGGACATTACCTACGAGCAGTACTTC; cdr3_aa: CASSQGDRDITYEQYF
j_call: TRBJ1-1; d_call: TRBD1; v_call: TRBV6-6; clone_size: -; cdr3_nt: TGTGCCAGCAGTTACGGACAGGGAAACACTGAAGCTTTCTTT; cdr3_aa: CASSYGQGNTEAFF
j_call: TRBJ2-2; d_call: -; v_call: TRBV12-3/TRBV12-4; clone_size: -; cdr3_nt: TGTGCCAGCACACTGAGAAACACCGGGGAGCTGTTTTTT; cdr3_aa: CASTLRNTGELFF
j_call: TRBJ2-1; d_call: TRBD1; v_call: TRBV11-2; clone_size: -; cdr3_nt: TGTGCCAGCAGCTTCCGGACAGGGATTAATGAGCAGTTCTTC; cdr3_aa: CASSFRTGINEQFF
j_call: TRBJ2-2; d_call: -; v_call: TRBV9; clone_size: -; cdr3_nt: TGTGCCAGCAGCCCGGGGGGCAGGAACACCGGGGAGCTGTTTTTT; cdr3_aa: CASSPGGRNTGELFF
j_call: TRBJ2-6; d_call: TRBD1; v_call: TRBV3-1/TRBV3-2; clone_size: -; cdr3_nt: TGTGCCAGCAGCCAAGTCCCGGGGACAGGGGGGCCATACTCTGGGGCCAACGTCCTGACTTTC; cdr3_aa: CASSQVPGTGGPYSGANVLTF
j_call: TRBJ2-3; d_call: TRBD1; v_call: TRBV25-1; clone_size: -; cdr3_nt: TGTGCCAGCAGTGAATCCAGGGGGCACACAGATACGCAGTATTTT; cdr3_aa: CASSESRGHTDTQYF
j_call: TRBJ2-7; d_call: -; v_call: TRBV6-1; clone_size: -; cdr3_nt: TGTGCCAGCAGTGAACTATTGGTAGCGGCCGGGTACGAGCAGTACTTC; cdr3_aa: CASSELLVAAGYEQYF
j_call: TRBJ2-3; d_call: TRBD1; v_call: TRBV19; clone_size: -; cdr3_nt: TGTGCCAGTAGTACAGGGACAGACCTCACAGATACGCAGTATTTT; cdr3_aa: CASSTGTDLTDTQYF
j_call: TRBJ2-7; d_call: -; v_call: TRBV4-1; clone_size: -; cdr3_nt: TGCGCCAGCAGCCAAGATGGCTATGGGGGCGGGTATTCCTACGAGCAGTACTTC; cdr3_aa: CASSQDGYGGGYSYEQYF
j_call: TRBJ1-5; d_call: -; v_call: TRBV6-4; clone_size: once; cdr3_nt: TGTGCCAGCAGTCTGGACAGCAATCAGCCCCAGCATTTT; cdr3_aa: CASSLDSNQPQHF
j_call: TRBJ2-7; d_call: -; v_call: TRBV21-1; clone_size: -; cdr3_nt: TGTGCCAGCAGCAAAACCCAGGGGGAGCGGACCTACGAGCAGTACTTC; cdr3_aa: CASSKTQGERTYEQYF
j_call: TRBJ1-2; d_call: -; v_call: TRBV9; clone_size: -; cdr3_nt: TGTGCCAGCAGCGTAGGTGGGGGGTCCGGCTATGGCTACACCTTC; cdr3_aa: CASSVGGGSGYGYTF
j_call: TRBJ2-3; d_call: TRBD2; v_call: TRBV9; clone_size: -; cdr3_nt: TGTGCCAGCAGCCGGACTAGCGGGAGGGAGGATACGCAGTATTTT; cdr3_aa: CASSRTSGREDTQYF
j_call: TRBJ2-2; d_call: -; v_call: TRBV9; clone_size: -; cdr3_nt: TGTGCCAGCAGCATCCGGTCTAGCGTAAACACCGGGGAGCTGTTTTTT; cdr3_aa: CASSIRSSVNTGELFF
j_call: TRBJ1-2; d_call: -; v_call: TRBV7-9; clone_size: -; cdr3_nt: TGTGCCAGCAGCTCAGGAATTAACTATGGCTACACCTTC; cdr3_aa: CASSSGINYGYTF
j_call: TRBJ2-2; d_call: -; v_call: TRBV7-3; clone_size: -; cdr3_nt: TGTGCCAGCAGCCCCGGGCTCGCGAACACCGGGGAGCTGTTTTTT; cdr3_aa: CASSPGLANTGELFF
j_call: TRBJ1-3; d_call: -; v_call: TRBV2; clone_size: -; cdr3_nt: TGTGCCAGCAGTGATTTTGCAGGGAGAGTCGGGACGGGCGGAAACACCATATATTTT; cdr3_aa: CASSDFAGRVGTGGNTIYF
j_call: TRBJ2-7; d_call: -; v_call: TRBV18; clone_size: -; cdr3_nt: TGTGCCAGCTCACCACCGGACAGAACCCTACGGCAGTACTTC; cdr3_aa: CASSPPDRTLRQYF
j_call: TRBJ2-5; d_call: -; v_call: TRBV5-1; clone_size: -; cdr3_nt: TGCGCCAGCAGCCCTGTGGTTGCAGGGAGAGAGACCCAGTACTTC; cdr3_aa: CASSPVVAGRETQYF
j_call: TRBJ2-1; d_call: TRBD2; v_call: TRBV20-1; clone_size: -; cdr3_nt: TGCAGTGCTAGTCAGGGACTAGCGTACAATGAGCAGTTCTTC; cdr3_aa: CSASQGLAYNEQFF
j_call: TRBJ1-2; d_call: -; v_call: TRBV3-1/TRBV3-2; clone_size: -; cdr3_nt: TGTGCCAGCAGCCATTTGGAAGGCAGGCGTGACGGTGGCTACACCTTC; cdr3_aa: CASSHLEGRRDGGYTF
j_call: TRBJ1-3; d_call: -; v_call: TRBV6-1; clone_size: -; cdr3_nt: TGTGCCAGCAGTGACCGGGACTCTGGAGACACCATATATTTT; cdr3_aa: CASSDRDSGDTIYF
j_call: TRBJ1-4; d_call: -; v_call: TRBV29-1; clone_size: -; cdr3_nt: TGCAGCGTTCAAGCAACTAATGAAAAACTGTTTTTT; cdr3_aa: CSVQATNEKLFF
j_call: TRBJ2-7; d_call: -; v_call: TRBV18; clone_size: -; cdr3_nt: TGTGCCAGCTCACCGACGAACTCCTACGAGCAGTACTTC; cdr3_aa: CASSPTNSYEQYF
j_call: TRBJ2-2; d_call: -; v_call: TRBV27; clone_size: -; cdr3_nt: TGTGCCAGCAATACGAAACGCCCCCCGAACACCGGGGAGCTGTTTTTT; cdr3_aa: CASNTKRPPNTGELFF
j_call: TRBJ2-2; d_call: TRBD2; v_call: TRBV27; clone_size: -; cdr3_nt: TGTGCCAGCAGTCTCTTATGGGGCAGCGGGGGCGCCGGGGAGCTGTTTTTT; cdr3_aa: CASSLLWGSGGAGELFF
j_call: TRBJ1-2; d_call: -; v_call: TRBV5-4; clone_size: once; cdr3_nt: TGTGCCAGCAGCCCGAACAACTATGGCTACACCTTC; cdr3_aa: CASSPNNYGYTF
j_call: TRBJ1-4; d_call: -; v_call: TRBV19; clone_size: -; cdr3_nt: TGTGCCAGTAGTGGATTGGTGGCGCAAAAACTGTTTTTT; cdr3_aa: CASSGLVAQKLFF
j_call: TRBJ1-1; d_call: -; v_call: TRBV19; clone_size: once; cdr3_nt: TGTGCCAGTAGTATAAGGGTCAGGGATGCCCGCTATTTCACTGAAGCTTTCTTT; cdr3_aa: CASSIRVRDARYFTEAFF
j_call: TRBJ2-7; d_call: TRBD2; v_call: TRBV13; clone_size: once; cdr3_nt: TGTGCCAGCAGCTTCGCGGGAGGACTTAATTACGAGCAGTACTTC; cdr3_aa: CASSFAGGLNYEQYF
j_call: TRBJ1-2; d_call: -; v_call: TRBV9; clone_size: -; cdr3_nt: TGTGCCAGCAGTTACGGGACGGGAGTAGGCTACACCTTC; cdr3_aa: CASSYGTGVGYTF
j_call: TRBJ1-5; d_call: TRBD1; v_call: TRBV18; clone_size: -; cdr3_nt: TGTGCCAGCTCACCACAAATCGGGACAGGGGGCACGGTTGGCAATCAGCCCCAGCATTTT; cdr3_aa: CASSPQIGTGGTVGNQPQHF
j_call: TRBJ2-3; d_call: -; v_call: TRBV9; clone_size: -; cdr3_nt: TGTGCCAGCAGCGTAGACGGGGGAACTAGCACAGATACGCAGTATTTT; cdr3_aa: CASSVDGGTSTDTQYF